These 7 T cell receptor beta chains were sequenced from one sample in a study of T cell responses to AZD1222 COVID-19 vaccine. The repertoire was sequenced with immunoSEQ multiplex PCR; TCRdb's copy has only in-frame clones and lacks some. Of about 190,000 clones in the sample, 85% to 95% were seen once. Sample: peripheral blood, taken on day 0 of AZD1222 vaccination. The origin of the receptors is an adult in good health.

The CDR3 DNA follows: TGTGCCAGCAGCTTCCAGGGCGGGAGCACTGAAGCTTTCTTT. It is translated as CASSFQGGSTEAFF. The V call is TRBV7-2, the J call TRBJ1-1; perhaps TRBD1 as D (5 bases). V was pared by 3 bases and J by 4 bases, with 12 bases between. CDR3 size: 14 residues. Per germline, CDR1 SGHTA and CDR2 FQGNSA.

The J gene is TRBJ2-3, the V gene TRBV6-6; D is possibly TRBD1 (6 bases). The ends were cut back, 2 bases at V and 5 bases at J, with 14 bases in the middle. The germline CDR1 and CDR2 sequences are MNHNY and SVGAGI (reference sequence). The CDR3 is 15 residues long. The CDR3 DNA reads TGTGCCAGCAGTTACAACTGGGGGCGAGGAGATACGCAGTATTTT. Protein sequence: CASSYNWGRGDTQYF.

The chain joins TRBV19 to TRBJ1-1; 8 bases line up with TRBD1. Germline V gene sequence: CDR1 LNHDA, CDR2 SQIVND (reference sequence). The ends lost 6 bases at V and 2 bases at J; junction bases unmatched: 14. The CDR3 has 17 residues. The CDR3 nucleotides are TGTGCCAGTAGCAGAAAAAGGACAGGGTCGGTAAACACTGAAGCTTTCTTT. Translated: CASSRKRTGSVNTEAFF.

The chain has TRBV18 and TRBJ1-1, with D uncertain. Between the trimmed V and J ends, which lost 1 base and 1 base, there was a span of 7 bases. The CDR3 sequence is 14 residues long. Germline CDR1 and CDR2: KGHSH and LQKENI. The CDR3 sequence: CASSPLKGNTEAFF. CDR3 nucleotides: TGTGCCAGCTCACCACTTAAGGGGAACACTGAAGCTTTCTTT.

The chain employs TRBV7-6 and TRBJ1-4, with D possibly being TRBD1 (5 bases). This CDR3 spans 17 amino acids. With 7 bases removed from V and 4 bases from J, the gap between germline ends came to 22 bases. Germline CDR1 is SGHVS and CDR2 is FNYEAQ. The CDR3 is CASNPRKGGGNNEKLFF. CDR3 sequence (DNA): TGTGCCAGCAACCCCCGCAAGGGTGGGGGAAATAATGAAAAACTGTTTTTT.

This rearrangement joins TRBV19 to TRBJ2-5, with 7 bases lining up with TRBD2. The junction had 2 bases not matched to a gene; V was cut back by 3 bases and J by 1 base. CDR1 and CDR2 from the germline V gene are LNHDA and SQIVND (reference sequence). The CDR3 is made up of 14 amino acids. The CDR3 protein is CASSMGGSQETQYF. The CDR3 nucleotides are TGTGCCAGTAGTATGGGAGGGTCCCAAGAGACCCAGTACTTC. The full variable domain, rest sourced from reference TRBV19 and TRBJ2-5, is DGGITQSPKYLFRKEGQNVTLSCEQNLNHDAMYWYRQDPGQGLRLIYYSQIVNDFQKGDIAEGYSVSREKKESFPLTVTSAQKNPTAFYLCASSMGGSQETQYFGPGTRLLVL.

This clone was recorded once. J is TRBJ2-5 and V is TRBV15; D remains ambiguous. The CDR3 contains 15 residues. Germline V gene lookup returns CDR1 LNHNV and CDR2 YYDKDF (reference sequence). Trimming removed 2 bases at V and 3 bases at J, with 13 bases between. The CDR3 nucleotides are TGTGCCACCAGCAGAAAGTGGCCCAATGAAGAGACCCAGTACTTC. It translates to CATSRKWPNEETQYF.